This T cell receptor (beta chain) was found in a study of blood T cell repertoires in COVID-19. Study at large: The analysed material was cDNA or gDNA that came from T cells, B-cell-depleted T cells, or PBMCs.

Authors' processing steps: By means of reference gene primer amplification, nucleated cell counts were estimated. Clones were sequenced by immunoSEQ multiplex PCR, and TCRdb holds only the in-frame ones, with some missing. That table furnishes V, J and clone size, whereas the DNA furnished D and trimming. The top ten hold around 20% of the sample, which has about 130,000 clones, around 86% seen once. Losses at the gene ends were 9 bases for V and 2 bases for J; bases not matched to a gene: 11. The CDR3 covers 15 residues. CDR1 and CDR2 from the germline V gene are ENHRY and SYGVKD. The TCR was taken from a woman aged 50 to 60 who had recovered from COVID-19. What was sequenced was peripheral blood. The rearrangement joins TRBV10-3 to TRBJ2-3; TRBD2 aligns across 7 bases. The CDR3 spells CAIRIASGTTDTQYF. The CDR3, as DNA: TGTGCCATAAGGATAGCTAGCGGAACCACAGATACGCAGTATTTT.